This TCR beta chain came from a study of blood T cell repertoires in COVID-19. At the level of the study: COVID-19 samples from acute and convalescent phases originated in the United States, Italy and Spain. T cells, B-cell-depleted T cells, or PBMCs provided the cDNA or gDNA that served as material.

V dropped 5 bases and J dropped 5 bases, with 11 bases sitting between them. The CDR3 has 13 residues. Authors' data handling: By means of reference gene primer amplification, nucleated cell counts were estimated. Some clones are missing from TCRdb's copy, which holds only in-frame ones; the method was immunoSEQ multiplex PCR. That table is the source of V, J and clone size, and D and trimming were worked out from the DNA. The table lists about 200,000 clones, around 87% of them singletons, with about 2.9% in the top ten. This TCR was sampled from a man in his 60s with acute or convalescent COVID-19. The specimen was peripheral blood. This sequence joins TRBV12-3 or TRBV12-4 and TRBJ2-3; no definite D call. CDR3 DNA sequence: TGTGCCAGCAGTCCGCCCCTAAAAGATACGCAGTATTTT. Amino acid sequence: CASSPPLKDTQYF.